These 27 T cell receptor beta chains came from one sample sequenced in a study of blood T cell repertoires in COVID-19 (dated by TCRdb to 2018 to 2020). Libraries came from the immunoSEQ multiplex PCR assay. Imported from immuneACCESS, the table was reduced by TCRdb to in-frame sequences with V and J called. These copies leave out some clones; in studies compared against another copy, an unresolved V gene accounts for under half, and the cause of the remainder is not known. The sample table contains fewer than 300,000 clones; only one count was recorded for approximately 90% of them. The ten largest clones represent around 2.2% of the sample. The sequenced material came from peripheral blood. Receptors originate from a woman in her twenties or thirties with COVID-19, enrolled during active disease.

The gene calls are TRBV20-1 and TRBJ1-5; the D gene is possibly TRBD1 (5 bases). CDR1 and CDR2 from the germline V gene are DFQATT and SNEGSKA (reference sequence). Trimming cost V 3 bases and J 5 bases, with 17 bases left between them. This CDR3 has 15 residues. The CDR3 region is CSASGPQGRDQPQHF. In nucleotides, the CDR3 is TGCAGTGCTAGTGGCCCTCAGGGTAGGGATCAGCCCCAGCATTTT.

This rearrangement joins TRBV5-1 to TRBJ1-1; D gene uncertain. Germline values: CDR1 SGHRS, CDR2 YFSETQ. The V end was cut by 0 bases, the J end by 1 base, with 7 bases between. The CDR3 is made up of 14 amino acids. CDR3 in amino acids: CASSLEPQNTEAFF. In nucleotides, the CDR3 is TGCGCCAGCAGCTTGGAGCCCCAGAACACTGAAGCTTTCTTT. The whole variable domain, remainder taken from reference TRBV5-1 and TRBJ1-1, is KAGVTQTPRYLIKTRGQQVTLSCSPISGHRSVSWYQQTPGQGLQFLFEYFSETQRNKGNFPGRFSGRQFSNSRSEMNVSTLELGDSALYLCASSLEPQNTEAFFGQGTRLTVV.

This clone was counted once. This chain uses TRBV3-1 (or the pseudogene TRBV3-2) with TRBJ1-1; D not certain. In germline, CDR1 is LGHDT, CDR2 YNNKEL (reference sequence). V shed 5 bases and J shed 0 bases, with 10 bases lying between them. The CDR3 consists of 14 residues. The CDR3 loop is CASSARELNTEAFF. The CDR3 DNA is TGTGCCAGCAGCGCCCGGGAATTGAACACTGAAGCTTTCTTT.

Comment on this clone: This specimen includes other DNA sequences encoding the same CDR3. J is TRBJ1-1 and V is TRBV27; D remains unclear. The germline V gene has CDR1 MNHEY and CDR2 SMNVEV (reference sequence). The CDR3 loop spans 14 amino acids. Trimming stripped 0 bases from V and 2 bases from J, with 7 bases between. The DNA for the CDR3 is TGTGCCAGCAGTTTATCAGGAGCCAACACTGAAGCTTTCTTT. It codes for CASSLSGANTEAFF.

This clone was detected once. The chain recombines TRBV18 with TRBJ2-7; the D gene is possibly TRBD2 (5 bases). Germline CDR1 is KGHSH and CDR2 is LQKENI. Trimming pared 4 bases from V and 1 base from J, leaving 11 bases between. This CDR3 is built from 14 residues. The CDR3 reads CASSRTGISYEQYF. CDR3 coding DNA: TGTGCCAGCTCACGGACGGGGATATCCTACGAGCAGTACTTC.

The chain uses TRBV28 and TRBJ1-4, with 12 bases that match TRBD1. Germline CDR1 and CDR2: MDHEN and SYDVKM. V shed 7 bases, J shed 7 bases, and the junction held 7 bases outside the gene matches. CDR3 size: 15 residues. The CDR3 nucleotides read TGTGCCAGCACTCAAGGGACAGGGGGCGTTGAAAAACTGTTTTTT. Encoded protein: CASTQGTGGVEKLFF.

The V call is TRBV12-5, the J call TRBJ1-5; TRBD1 is a possible D gene (5 bases). V lost 4 bases and J lost 4, with 8 bases in between. Germline V gene lookup returns CDR1 LGHNT and CDR2 FRNRAP. CDR3 length: 13 residues. The CDR3 region has the DNA TGTGCTAGTGGTTGGGGGGGTAATCAGCCCCAGCATTTT. Protein sequence: CASGWGGNQPQHF.

This CDR3 is CASSLDSSNQPQHF. The DNA for the CDR3 is TGCGCCAGCAGCTTGGACAGTAGCAATCAGCCCCAGCATTTT. The chain uses TRBV5-1 and TRBJ1-5; D call uncertain. The germline gives CDR1 SGHRS, CDR2 YFSETQ. The CDR3 sequence is 14 residues long. Trimming left V 0 bases short and J 0 bases short, with 4 bases between.

The table lists this clone with a few counts. The V gene is TRBV7-9, the J gene TRBJ2-1, with a tentative D call TRBD2 (6 bases). The germline V gene has CDR1 SEHNR and CDR2 FQNEAQ (reference sequence). V gave up 2 bases and J gave up 1 base, with 18 bases separating them. This CDR3 is 18 amino acids long. The CDR3 DNA sequence: TGTGCCAGCAGCTTAACGACGGGAGAGGCATCTTCCTACAATGAGCAGTTCTTC. Translating gives CASSLTTGEASSYNEQFF.

The chain is built from TRBV2 and TRBJ2-2, with TRBD2 identical over 7 bases. This CDR3 spans 12 amino acids. In germline, CDR1 is SNHLY, CDR2 FYNNEI. V shed 8 bases and J 5 bases; nucleotides not matched to a gene: 2. This CDR3 reads CASGGGTGELFF. In DNA, the CDR3 is TGTGCCAGCGGGGGGGGTACCGGGGAGCTGTTTTTT.

The rearrangement links TRBV7-6 to TRBJ2-5, with 16 positions matching TRBD2. The CDR3 length is 16 residues. CDR1 is SGHVS and CDR2 is FNYEAQ in the germline V gene. V shed 7 bases and J 7 bases; nucleotides not matched to a gene: 9. The DNA of the CDR3 is TGTGCCAGCAACCCGCAGGGACTAGCGGGAGGGGGGACCCAGTACTTC. It translates to CASNPQGLAGGGTQYF.

The V call is TRBV18, the J call TRBJ1-2; D uncertain. V was shortened by 2 bases and J by 4 bases, with 11 bases between the two germline ends. This CDR3 spans 14 amino acids. Per germline, CDR1 KGHSH and CDR2 LQKENI. CDR3 nucleotides: TGTGCCAGCTCACCAAACGAGGGCAGCTATGGCTACACCTTC. Translating gives CASSPNEGSYGYTF.

This chain uses TRBV21-1 with TRBJ2-4; TRBD2 reflects the table's D call only, with no check against the DNA. TRBV21-1 is designated a pseudogene. There are 16 residues in the CDR3. The CDR3 bases are TGTGCCAGCAGCAAAGGATTCGCGGCCTCCAAAAACATTCAGTACTTC. Amino acid sequence: CASSKGFAASKNIQYF.

CDR3 DNA: TGTGCCAGCAGCTTAAGTCGACTAGAGACAGATACGCAGTATTTT. Encoded protein: CASSLSRLETDTQYF. This chain uses TRBV7-9 with TRBJ2-3, with D tentatively TRBD2 (6 bases). Germline CDR1 SEHNR, CDR2 FQNEAQ (reference sequence). Trimming took off 2 bases at V and 3 bases at J, with 12 bases between the two ends. The CDR3 runs 15 residues.

The V call is TRBV5-5, the J call TRBJ2-1; 9 positions match TRBD1. V shed 3 bases, J shed 4 bases, and the junction held 5 bases outside the gene matches. In germline, CDR1 is SGHKS, CDR2 YYEKEE (reference sequence). This CDR3 is built from 15 residues. The CDR3 DNA reads TGTGCCAGCAGCTCACGGACAGGGGAATACAATGAGCAGTTCTTC. Amino acid sequence: CASSSRTGEYNEQFF.

V and J are TRBV5-4 and TRBJ2-3; the D gene is possibly TRBD2 (6 bases). Germline V gene sequence: CDR1 SGHNT, CDR2 YYREEE (reference sequence). This CDR3 has 15 amino acids. V lost 4 bases, J lost 6 bases, and 18 bases lay in between. The CDR3 is CASSLGGSSWDTQYF. In DNA, the CDR3 is TGTGCCAGCAGCCTTGGGGGGAGCTCGTGGGATACGCAGTATTTT.

This sequence joins TRBV6-1 and TRBJ1-6; 7 nucleotides match TRBD1. CDR1 MNHNS and CDR2 SASEGT come from the germline V gene. The CDR3 covers 17 residues. V was clipped by 2 bases and J by 2 bases; unmatched bases: 6. In DNA, the CDR3 is TGTGCCAGCAGTGAAAGACAAAGGGGGCCCTATAATTCACCCCTCCACTTT. Protein sequence: CASSERQRGPYNSPLHF.

The rearrangement uses TRBV9 and TRBJ2-2; D may be TRBD2 (6 bases). V was cut by 4 bases and J by 4 bases, with 11 bases left in between. The germline V gene encodes CDR1 SGDLS and CDR2 YYNGEE. The CDR3 has 14 residues. The CDR3 is CASSSGLFTGELFF. CDR3 DNA: TGTGCCAGCAGCTCGGGACTTTTCACCGGGGAGCTGTTTTTT.

The genes are TRBV5-6 and TRBJ1-2; 9 nucleotides agree with TRBD1. The ends lost 5 bases at V and 6 bases at J; junction bases unmatched: 5. This CDR3 has 13 residues. Germline CDR1 is SGHDT and CDR2 is YYEEEE. For the CDR3, the DNA is TGTGCCAGCAGTTACGGGACAGGGAATGGCTACACCTTC. Amino acid sequence: CASSYGTGNGYTF.

The genes are TRBV7-2 and TRBJ1-1; D possibly corresponds to TRBD1 (5 bases). The CDR3 is 13 residues long. Germline-derived CDR1 and CDR2 are SGHTA and FQGNSA. Trimming stripped 5 bases from V and 0 bases from J, with 7 bases between. The CDR3 reads CASSRGLNTEAFF. The CDR3 nucleotides read TGTGCCAGCAGCCGGGGGTTGAACACTGAAGCTTTCTTT.

The rearrangement joins TRBV11-2 to TRBJ2-1, with D possibly TRBD2 on 6 matching bases. Germline CDR1 is SGHAT and CDR2 is FQNNGV. The length of the CDR3 is 14 residues. V shed 6 bases and J shed 0 bases, with 9 bases lying between them. The CDR3 is CASSRSGSYNEQFF. CDR3 coding DNA: TGTGCCAGCAGTCGTAGCGGCTCCTACAATGAGCAGTTCTTC.

The chain recombines TRBV28 with TRBJ1-1; no reliable D call. Trimming pared 5 bases from V and 4 bases from J, leaving 14 bases between. Germline values: CDR1 MDHEN, CDR2 SYDVKM. The CDR3 extends over 14 amino acids. Written as DNA, the CDR3 is TGTGCCAGCAGTCCTCGGGTGATGCCCACTGAAGCTTTCTTT. Translated: CASSPRVMPTEAFF.

V gene TRBV19 combines with J gene TRBJ1-5; 7 positions agree with TRBD1. CDR1 is LNHDA, CDR2 SQIVND, per germline (reference sequence). The ends lost 6 bases at V and 5 bases at J; junction bases unmatched: 13. The CDR3 contains 16 residues. This chain's CDR3 is CASSYTNRGFDQPQHF. The CDR3 nucleotides read TGTGCCAGTAGCTATACTAACAGGGGTTTCGATCAGCCCCAGCATTTT.

J is TRBJ1-1 and V is TRBV9; D unresolved. Per germline, CDR1 SGDLS and CDR2 YYNGEE. Trimming pared 4 bases from V and 0 bases from J, leaving 10 bases between. The CDR3 runs to 14 residues. The DNA of the CDR3 is TGTGCCAGCAGCCCCACGGGGATGAACACTGAAGCTTTCTTT. Amino acid sequence: CASSPTGMNTEAFF.

V gene TRBV3-1 (or the pseudogene TRBV3-2) combines with J gene TRBJ2-3; TRBD2 is a possible D gene (6 bases). Germline assignment: CDR1 LGHDT and CDR2 YNNKEL (reference sequence). Trimming cost V 1 base and J 2 bases, with 16 bases left between them. The CDR3 totals 17 residues. CDR3 protein: CASSQGKRALLTDTQYF. The CDR3, as DNA: TGTGCCAGCAGCCAAGGGAAGCGGGCCCTTCTCACAGATACGCAGTATTTT.

The genes are TRBV6-5 and TRBJ2-5; the match to TRBD2 covers 8 bases. Germline V gene sequence: CDR1 MNHEY, CDR2 SVGAGI. The CDR3 loop spans 15 amino acids. The V and J ends lost 0 bases and 2 bases, in that order; junction bases with no gene match: 2. Here the CDR3 DNA reads TGTGCCAGCAGTTACTCAAGCGGGAGTCAAGAGACCCAGTACTTC. Its translation: CASSYSSGSQETQYF.

This chain uses TRBV19 with TRBJ2-1; D possibly corresponds to TRBD2 (6 bases). Germline CDR1 reads LNHDA; CDR2 reads SQIVND (reference sequence). V lost 5 bases and J lost 6, with 17 bases in between. The CDR3 is 15 residues long. CDR3 DNA sequence: TGTGCCAGTAGTTCGGGGACTGTCGGGAGCAATGAGCAGTTCTTC. Translation gives CASSSGTVGSNEQFF.